What follows are 22 T cell receptor beta chains derived from one specimen sequenced in a study of molecular identifiers for immune sequencing clone quantification. MiXCR, run by TCRdb on the PCR reads, gives a single entry per CDR3 protein. The sample comprises a few hundred thousand distinct CDR3 sequences, roughly 23% of which are singletons, and 0.65% to 0.95% rests with the top ten. Sequenced: naive CD8+ T cells from blood, with Jurkat cell RNA spiked in. Sample subset: FACS-sorted CD8+CD4-CCR7+CD45RA+ naive T cells. These receptors all stem from a human donor in good health. Some libraries in this study had Jurkat cell RNA spiked in.

This clonotype appeared a few times. This CDR3 reads CAWSVLGVGEQYF. The CDR3 DNA reads TGTGCCTGGAGTGTACTCGGGGTCGGCGAGCAGTACTTC. The chain recombines TRBV30 with TRBJ2-7; TRBD2 might be the D (5 bases). Trimming cost V 0 bases and J 6 bases, with 12 bases left between them. This CDR3 is built from 13 residues. Looked up from germline, CDR1 is GTSNPN and CDR2 is SVGIG (reference sequence). Combining the CDR3 with reference TRBV30 and TRBJ2-7 gives the whole variable domain SQTIHQWPATLVQPVGSPLSLECTVEGTSNPNLYWYRQAAGRGLQLLFYSVGIGQISSEVPQNLSASRPQDRQFILSSKKLLLSDSGFYLCAWSVLGVGEQYFGPGTRLTVT.

This clonotype was observed a few times. The chain is built from TRBV27 and TRBJ2-7; D remains unclear. The CDR3 is 13 residues long. From germline, CDR1 is MNHEY and CDR2 SMNVEV (reference sequence). V shed 4 bases and J shed 1 base, with 8 bases lying between them. Here the CDR3 reads CASSSEQSYEQYF. For the CDR3, the DNA is TGTGCCAGCAGTTCGGAGCAGTCCTACGAGCAGTACTTC.

The V gene is TRBV19, the J gene TRBJ2-7; D not resolved. The CDR3 runs to 15 residues. Germline CDR1 reads LNHDA; CDR2 reads SQIVND (reference sequence). Trimming pared 6 bases from V and 3 bases from J, leaving 18 bases between. CDR3 region: CASSENPGIDYEQYF. The CDR3 bases are TGTGCCAGTAGCGAAAACCCAGGAATAGACTACGAGCAGTACTTC.

This clonotype has just a few counts. The V gene is TRBV11-3, the J gene TRBJ2-7; 11 bases align to TRBD1. The CDR3 contains 14 residues. CDR1 and CDR2 (germline): SGHNT, YENEEA. Trimming at V came to 5 bases and at J to 6 bases, leaving 6 bases not matched to a gene. CDR3 in amino acids: CASSPRTGGGEQYF. CDR3 bases: TGTGCCAGCAGCCCCCGGACAGGGGGCGGCGAGCAGTACTTC.

The table lists this clonotype with many counts. This chain links TRBV7-9 with TRBJ1-2; D gene unclear. The CDR3 loop spans 12 amino acids. V shed 4 bases and J shed 8 bases, with 11 bases lying between them. Germline V gene sequence: CDR1 SEHNR, CDR2 FQNEAQ (reference sequence). The chain's CDR3 is CASSSQAGGYTF. The CDR3 DNA reads TGTGCCAGCAGCTCCCAGGCGGGGGGCTACACCTTC.

Concerning this clonotype itself: Given the absence of the conserved phenylalanine or tryptophan at the CDR3 end, a read error is likely. The chain is built from TRBV30 and TRBJ1-3, with unresolved D. The CDR3 has 15 amino acids. The germline CDR1 and CDR2 sequences are GTSNPN and SVGIG (reference sequence). V lost 4 bases and J lost 4, with 17 bases in between. CDR3 bases: TGTGCCTGGACTGAACCGGGGTTTGGAGGAAACACCATATATCTT. Its protein is CAWTEPGFGGNTIYL.

The chain carries TRBV12-3 or TRBV12-4 and TRBJ2-2; 13 bases fit TRBD2. Losses at the gene ends were 5 bases for V and 6 bases for J; bases not matched to a gene: 6. This CDR3 has 16 amino acids. The CDR3 sequence is CASSPLAGGPAGELFF. The CDR3 DNA reads TGTGCCAGCAGTCCACTAGCGGGGGGGCCCGCCGGGGAGCTGTTTTTT.

Many counts were recorded for this clonotype. The chain carries TRBV28 and TRBJ2-1; 7 positions agree with TRBD1. CDR1 and CDR2 (germline): MDHEN, SYDVKM. This CDR3 has 14 residues. J lost 10 bases, V lost 3 bases, and 9 bases had no gene match. CDR3 protein: CASSFRGPRNEQFF. The CDR3 DNA reads as TGTGCCAGCAGTTTTAGGGGGCCGAGGAACGAGCAGTTCTTC.

This rearrangement joins TRBV7-9 to TRBJ1-2; a possible D gene is TRBD1 (6 bases). V was cut by 1 base and J by 6 bases, with 15 bases left in between. Germline CDR1 and CDR2: SEHNR and FQNEAQ (reference sequence). This CDR3 comprises 15 residues. This CDR3 reads CASSLGRGFVDGYTF. As DNA, the CDR3 is TGTGCCAGCAGCTTAGGGAGGGGGTTCGTAGATGGCTACACCTTC.

V is TRBV19 and J is TRBJ1-5, with D perhaps matching TRBD1 (6 bases). Germline assignment: CDR1 LNHDA and CDR2 SQIVND (reference sequence). The CDR3 runs 14 residues. V lost 6 bases to trimming and J lost 3 bases, with 12 bases between them. The DNA for the CDR3 is TGTGCCAGTAGCAAGGGACACACCAATCAGCCCCAGCATTTT. This translates into CASSKGHTNQPQHF.

In this sample, this clonotype turned up many times. This chain joins TRBV6-6 and TRBJ1-5; D unclear. V lost 4 bases, J lost 2 bases, and 15 bases lay in between. The germline V gene has CDR1 MNHNY and CDR2 SVGAGI (reference sequence). CDR3 length equals 16 residues. CDR3 residues: CASSSPAPRGNQPQHF. As DNA, the CDR3 is TGTGCCAGCAGTTCACCCGCACCGCGAGGCAATCAGCCCCAGCATTTT.

With regard to this clonotype: A read error is possible here, since a much larger clone lies one base away. The V call is TRBV12-3 or TRBV12-4, the J call TRBJ2-2, with D perhaps assigned TRBD1 or TRBD2 (5 bases each). The CDR3 consists of 16 residues. CDR3 sequence: CAGSRVGTSEVGELFF. The CDR3 DNA reads TGTGCCGGCAGTCGCGTCGGGACCTCCGAAGTCGGGGAGCTGTTTTTT.

There are many counts of this clonotype. The gene calls are TRBV7-9 and TRBJ2-7; tentative D call: TRBD2 (6 bases). CDR3 size: 15 residues. V was trimmed by 0 bases and J by 4 bases, leaving 13 bases between them. Per germline, CDR1 SEHNR and CDR2 FQNEAQ (reference sequence). The CDR3 spells CASSLAEGRTYEQYF. The CDR3 nucleotides are TGTGCCAGCAGCTTAGCGGAGGGCCGAACTTACGAGCAGTACTTC.

About this clonotype: It may be a read error: a sequence one base away is much more abundant. This chain links TRBV29-1 with TRBJ2-1; D is ambiguous. Germline assignment: CDR1 SQVTM and CDR2 ANQGSEA. This CDR3 has 12 amino acids. V was cut by 5 bases and J by 9 bases, with 14 bases left in between. The CDR3 loop reads CSVLPPAGEQFF. CDR3 bases: TGCAGCGTTCTCCCACCCGCCGGTGAGCAGTTCTTC.

As for this clonotype: The junction departs from the called germline gene at one end, perhaps through a read error. The rearrangement joins TRBV7-2 to TRBJ1-4, with 8 positions matching TRBD1. Germline loops: CDR1 SGHTA, CDR2 FQGNSA. The CDR3 has 15 amino acids. The CDR3 sequence: CASSFQGAANGKLFF. The CDR3 bases are TGTGCCAGCAGCTTCCAGGGGGCAGCTAATGGAAAACTGTTTTTT.

The chain carries TRBV6-2 or TRBV6-3 and TRBJ2-3, with 11 bases aligning to TRBD1. CDR1 is MNHEY and CDR2 is SVGEGT in the germline V gene. J was trimmed by 5 bases and V by 5 bases; bases with no gene match: 9. The CDR3 is 16 residues long. The CDR3 DNA reads TGTGCCAGCAGTCCCTGGACAGGGGGCTTGGTAGATACGCAGTATTTT. Its protein product is CASSPWTGGLVDTQYF.

Only a few counts were recorded for this clonotype. V is TRBV6-2 or TRBV6-3 and J is TRBJ2-7; a possible D gene is TRBD2 (5 bases). Per the germline V gene, CDR1 is MNHEY and CDR2 is SVGEGT. The CDR3 consists of 15 residues. V lost 7 bases to trimming and J lost 2 bases, with 18 bases between them. CDR3 nucleotides: TGTGCCAGCACCACAGAGGGCGGGCCACCCTACGAGCAGTACTTC. Protein: CASTTEGGPPYEQYF.

This clonotype was detected once. This may be a read error: a much more frequent sequence differs by one nucleotide. This chain connects TRBV28 to TRBJ2-6; D is possibly TRBD2 (6 bases). The CDR3 spans 17 residues. The germline V gene encodes CDR1 MDHEN and CDR2 SYDVKM. V lost 5 bases and J lost 5, with 19 bases in between. CDR3 DNA: TGTGCCAGCAGTCCTCGAAGGGGAGGTTCGTGGGCCAACGTCCTGACTTTC. It is translated as CASSPRRGGSWANVLTF. Variable domain in full (rest from reference TRBV28 and TRBJ2-6): DVKVTQSSRYLVKRTGEKVFLECVQDMDHENMFWYRQDPGLGLRLIYFSYDVKMKEKGDIPEGYSVSREKKERFSLILESASTNQTSMYLCASSPRRGGSWANVLTFGAGSRLTVL.

A note on this clonotype: A much more abundant neighbour one base away suggests this may be a read error. V and J are TRBV7-2 and TRBJ1-1; D unresolved. The CDR3 runs to 14 residues. Germline loops: CDR1 SGHTA, CDR2 FQGNSA. The DNA of the CDR3 is TGTGCCAGCAGCTTAGATTCGAACCCGGTCCAAGCTCTCTTT. Encoded protein: CASSLDSNPVQALF.

This clonotype was recorded a few times. The V call is TRBV5-6, the J call TRBJ2-7; D gene uncertain. This CDR3 comprises 13 residues. V was cut by 0 bases and J by 3 bases, with 7 bases left in between. Germline V lookup: CDR1 SGHDT, CDR2 YYEEEE. CDR3 protein: CASSLVADYEQYF. CDR3 DNA: TGTGCCAGCAGCTTGGTGGCTGACTACGAGCAGTACTTC.

V usage is TRBV27 and J usage is TRBJ2-6; D possibly corresponds to TRBD1 (5 bases). This CDR3 has 17 amino acids. V was clipped by 4 bases and J by 2 bases, with 15 bases between them. Germline loops: CDR1 MNHEY, CDR2 SMNVEV (reference sequence). The CDR3 is CASSWQGRMAGANVLTF. The CDR3 DNA sequence: TGTGCCAGCAGTTGGCAGGGTAGAATGGCTGGGGCCAACGTCCTGACTTTC.

This clonotype appeared many times. This chain connects TRBV7-2 to TRBJ2-1; D unclear. The V end lost 5 bases, the J end lost 5 bases, and 19 bases lay between the germline ends. The CDR3 has 16 amino acids. Germline V gene data show CDR1 as SGHTA and CDR2 as FQGNSA. CDR3 coding DNA: TGTGCCAGCAGCGCTATATCCGGGCCCCAAGACAATGAGCAGTTCTTC. Its protein product is CASSAISGPQDNEQFF. The whole variable domain, remainder taken from reference TRBV7-2 and TRBJ2-1, is GAGVSQSPSNKVTEKGKDVELRCDPISGHTALYWYRQSLGQGLEFLIYFQGNSAPDKSGLPSDRFSAERTGGSVSTLTIQRTQQEDSAVYLCASSAISGPQDNEQFFGPGTRLTVL.